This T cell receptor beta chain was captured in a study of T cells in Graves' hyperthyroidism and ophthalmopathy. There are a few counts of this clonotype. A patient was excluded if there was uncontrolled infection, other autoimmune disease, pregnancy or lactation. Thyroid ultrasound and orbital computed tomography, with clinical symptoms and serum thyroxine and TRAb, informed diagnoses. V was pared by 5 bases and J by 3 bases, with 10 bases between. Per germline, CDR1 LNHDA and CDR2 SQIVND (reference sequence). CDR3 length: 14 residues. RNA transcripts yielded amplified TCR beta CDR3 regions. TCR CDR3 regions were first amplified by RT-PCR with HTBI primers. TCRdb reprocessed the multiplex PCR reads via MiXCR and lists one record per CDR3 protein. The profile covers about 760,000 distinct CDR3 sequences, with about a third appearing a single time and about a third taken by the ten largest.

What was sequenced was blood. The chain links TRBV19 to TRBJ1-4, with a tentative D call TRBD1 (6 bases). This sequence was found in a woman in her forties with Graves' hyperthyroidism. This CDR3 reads CASSYGQPNEKLFF. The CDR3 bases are TGTGCCAGTAGTTACGGACAGCCTAATGAAAAACTGTTTTTT. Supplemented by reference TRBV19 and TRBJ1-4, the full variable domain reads DGGITQSPKYLFRKEGQNVTLSCEQNLNHDAMYWYRQDPGQGLRLIYYSQIVNDFQKGDIAEGYSVSREKKESFPLTVTSAQKNPTAFYLCASSYGQPNEKLFFGSGTQLSVL.